This T cell receptor beta chain appears in the sequencing data of a study of shared clonotypes between healthy human individuals. The protocol was immunoSEQ multiplex PCR, while the TCRdb copy is restricted to in-frame clones and leaves out a portion. The data show 2 million to 3 million clones, with around nine tenths seen just once and about 0.13% held by the top ten. CDR3 length equals 14 residues. V gave up 4 bases and J gave up 0 bases, with 12 bases separating them. Germline V gives CDR1 GTSNPN, CDR2 SVGIG (reference sequence). In its sample, this clone was seen a few times. The sample consisted of naive CD4+ T cells sorted from blood. The subset: CD45RA+ positively selected. The clonotype was recovered from a man aged 18 to 29 in good health. This chain connects TRBV30 to TRBJ1-1, with D possibly being TRBD1 (6 bases). Written as DNA, the CDR3 is TGTGCCTGGACCCCAGGGGCGGTGAACACTGAAGCTTTCTTT. Its protein is CAWTPGAVNTEAFF.